This T cell receptor beta chain is drawn from a study of T cells in Graves' hyperthyroidism and ophthalmopathy. This clonotype was seen repeatedly, ten times or more. Authors of the study amplified TCR beta CDR3 regions from RNA transcripts. Researchers ran a first-round RT-PCR on the TCR CDR3 using the HTBI primer set. TCRdb re-derived calls from the multiplex PCR reads in MiXCR, one entry per CDR3 protein. The table lists 450,000 to 650,000 distinct CDR3 sequences, 20% to 25% of them singletons. The length of the CDR3 is 13 residues. Trimming took 6 bases from V and 5 from J, leaving 13 bases between them.

This clonotype was obtained from a man younger than 30 with Graves' hyperthyroidism. Sequencing was carried out using blood. The chain carries TRBV12-3 or TRBV12-4 and TRBJ1-1, with D possibly TRBD1 on 5 matching bases. The CDR3 loop is CASRDGRGTEAFF. The DNA of the CDR3 is TGTGCCAGCAGGGATGGACGGGGGACTGAAGCTTTCTTT.